Listed below are T cell receptor beta chains from one sample, sequenced in a study of Ad26.COV2.S vaccination and SARS-CoV-2 variants. Assay used: immunoSEQ multiplex PCR; TCRdb lists only in-frame clones, some missing. The profile shows about 680,000 clones, roughly nine tenths of them singletons. The specimen was peripheral blood, collected in a trial of Ad26.COV2.S vaccine versus placebo. All receptors derive from a person aged 18 to 59 who received the Ad26.COV2.S COVID-19 vaccine or a placebo. Both conserved end residues are part of each CDR3. The D gene is left open where the match is weak. Clone size appears in some rows only: once, few, many, or a class for an expanded clone.

j_call v_call d_call clone_size cdr3_aa cdr3_nt
TRBJ1-2 TRBV30 . . CAWSVSGNTGGYTF TGTGCCTGGAGTGTATCAGGGAATACGGGAGGCTACACCTTC
TRBJ2-7 TRBV20-1 . . CSAKGNEQYF TGCAGTGCTAAAGGGAACGAGCAGTACTTC
TRBJ2-7 TRBV21-1 . few CASSPPWRDREEYEQYF TGTGCCAGCAGCCCACCGTGGCGGGACAGGGAAGAATACGAGCAGTACTTC
TRBJ2-7 TRBV19 TRBD1 few CASSIRRTGALYEQYF TGTGCCAGTAGTATCAGGCGGACAGGGGCCCTATACGAGCAGTACTTC
TRBJ2-1 TRBV11-2 . . CASSLAGTEQFF TGTGCCAGCAGCTTAGCAGGGACTGAGCAGTTCTTC
TRBJ2-4 TRBV18 TRBD2 . CASSPRASGSPQNIQYF TGTGCCAGCTCACCAAGGGCTAGCGGGAGCCCCCAAAACATTCAGTACTTC
TRBJ1-1 TRBV19 . . CASSRTSLWGTEAFF TGTGCCAGTAGTCGGACATCCTTGTGGGGCACTGAAGCTTTCTTT
TRBJ2-1 TRBV27 . . CASSLPGLLNEQFF TGTGCCAGCAGTTTGCCGGGACTTCTCAATGAGCAGTTCTTC
TRBJ1-1 TRBV7-2 . once CASSLLAGNTEAFF TGTGCCAGCAGCTTGTTGGCGGGGAACACTGAAGCTTTCTTT
TRBJ1-6 TRBV5-1 . . CASSPRGLNNSPLHF TGCGCCAGCAGCCCCAGGGGACTAAATAATTCACCCCTCCACTTT
TRBJ1-1 TRBV10-3 . . CAISEIQGYTEAFF TGTGCCATCAGTGAGATACAGGGCTACACTGAAGCTTTCTTT
TRBJ2-5 TRBV27 . . CASGARYQETQYF TGTGCCAGCGGGGCTCGGTACCAAGAGACCCAGTACTTC
TRBJ2-3 TRBV19 . . CASGRGGGTDTQYF TGTGCCAGTGGGAGGGGGGGCGGCACAGATACGCAGTATTTT
TRBJ2-7 TRBV2 TRBD2 . CASTSGSYEQYF TGTGCCAGCACTAGCGGCTCCTACGAGCAGTACTTC
TRBJ2-1 TRBV6-2/TRBV6-3 . once CASSYSTVGAAWNEQFF TGTGCCAGCAGTTACTCGACTGTAGGGGCGGCGTGGAATGAGCAGTTCTTC
TRBJ1-4 TRBV12-3/TRBV12-4 . . CASSPQIWEKLFF TGTGCCAGCAGTCCACAGATTTGGGAAAAACTGTTTTTT
TRBJ1-2 TRBV27 . . CASSLRDPTNYGYTF TGTGCCAGCAGTCTCCGGGACCCTACTAACTATGGCTACACCTTC
TRBJ1-5 TRBV30 . many CAWSGGVSSNQPQHF TGTGCCTGGAGCGGAGGGGTCTCAAGCAATCAGCCCCAGCATTTT
TRBJ2-4 TRBV15 TRBD2 . CATSSAGLAGRYIQYF TGTGCCACCAGCAGTGCTGGACTAGCGGGAAGGTACATTCAGTACTTC
TRBJ2-2 TRBV19 . . CALKDSNTGELFF TGTGCCCTCAAGGACTCGAACACCGGGGAGCTGTTTTTT
TRBJ2-7 TRBV6-5 . . CASSYSVAGAYEQYF TGTGCCAGCAGTTACTCGGTGGCGGGTGCCTACGAGCAGTACTTC
TRBJ1-2 TRBV6-5 . few CASTRGQGYTF TGTGCCAGCACCCGTGGACAGGGCTACACCTTC
TRBJ1-4 TRBV5-1 . . CASSGGPNEKLFF TGCGCCAGCAGCGGGGGACCTAATGAAAAACTGTTTTTT
TRBJ1-5 TRBV2 . once CASSQTQAQGQPQHF TGTGCCAGCAGTCAGACCCAGGCACAGGGTCAGCCCCAGCATTTT
TRBJ1-2 TRBV4-3 TRBD1 . CASSQGDRASDGYTF TGCGCCAGCAGCCAAGGGGACAGGGCTTCGGATGGCTACACCTTC
TRBJ1-2 TRBV19 . . CASSITAKNYGYTF TGTGCCAGTAGTATAACTGCCAAAAACTATGGCTACACCTTC
TRBJ1-1 TRBV19 TRBD1 few CASATGMNTEAFF TGTGCCAGTGCGACAGGGATGAACACTGAAGCTTTCTTT
TRBJ2-1 TRBV29-1 TRBD1 . CSVGQGNKNEQFF TGCAGCGTGGGACAGGGTAACAAAAATGAGCAGTTCTTC
TRBJ2-3 TRBV6-6 . few CASSYGERDTQYF TGTGCCAGCAGTTATGGTGAGCGAGATACGCAGTATTTT
TRBJ2-1 TRBV9 . . CASSVDSGGYNEQFF TGTGCCAGCAGCGTGGACAGCGGCGGGTACAATGAGCAGTTCTTC
TRBJ2-2 TRBV6-6 TRBD1 . CASSPRTGNTGELFF TGTGCCAGCAGCCCTCGGACAGGGAACACCGGGGAGCTGTTTTTT
TRBJ1-4 TRBV30 . . CAWSPKGATNEKLFF TGTGCCTGGAGTCCTAAGGGTGCAACTAATGAAAAACTGTTTTTT
TRBJ2-3 TRBV3-1/TRBV3-2 TRBD2 . CASSPPGLAGPDTQYF TGTGCCAGCAGCCCCCCGGGGCTAGCGGGACCAGATACGCAGTATTTT
TRBJ1-1 TRBV11-2 TRBD1 once CASSLTWTGGYTEAFF TGTGCCAGCAGCTTAACCTGGACAGGGGGTTACACTGAAGCTTTCTTT
TRBJ2-1 TRBV7-2 TRBD2 . CASSAGLAGVGEQFF TGTGCCAGCAGCGCCGGACTAGCGGGAGTTGGTGAGCAGTTCTTC
TRBJ2-1 TRBV2 . . CASIDRSSYNEQFF TGTGCCAGCATTGACAGAAGCTCCTACAATGAGCAGTTCTTC
TRBJ2-2 TRBV9 . . CASSVIDGGMLAGELFF TGTGCCAGCAGCGTGATTGACGGGGGAATGTTGGCCGGGGAGCTGTTTTTT
TRBJ2-1 TRBV2 TRBD2 . CASSDSTRTSGVVFF TGTGCCAGCAGTGACTCAACCCGGACTAGCGGGGTGGTTTTCTTC
TRBJ1-5 TRBV6-5 . . CASSQISNQPQHF TGTGCCAGCAGCCAGATTAGCAATCAGCCCCAGCATTTT
TRBJ2-7 TRBV20-1 . . CSARDYEQYF TGCAGTGCTAGAGATTACGAGCAGTACTTC
TRBJ1-1 TRBV15 . . CATSRGQGNSEAFF TGTGCCACCAGCAGAGGGCAGGGAAATAGTGAAGCTTTCTTT
TRBJ2-7 TRBV6-5 . . CASSYFGAYEQYF TGTGCCAGCAGTTACTTTGGGGCTTACGAGCAGTACTTC
TRBJ2-7 TRBV10-3 . . CAISGGSYEQYF TGTGCCATCAGTGGAGGGTCCTACGAGCAGTACTTC
TRBJ1-1 TRBV5-1 TRBD1 . CASSPRDRGNTEAFF TGCGCCAGCAGCCCGCGGGACAGGGGCAACACTGAAGCTTTCTTT
TRBJ2-2 TRBV19 . . CASSTNQGGNTGELFF TGTGCCAGTAGTACCAACCAAGGGGGGAACACCGGGGAGCTGTTTTTT
TRBJ1-1 TRBV10-3 . . CAISESLNTEAFF TGTGCCATCAGTGAGTCTTTGAACACTGAAGCTTTCTTT
TRBJ2-2 TRBV5-4 . . CASSLSAGGPGELFF TGTGCCAGCAGCTTGTCGGCAGGGGGGCCCGGGGAGCTGTTTTTT
TRBJ1-2 TRBV14 TRBD1 . CASSQTETGIGGYTF TGTGCCAGCAGCCAGACCGAGACAGGGATTGGTGGCTACACCTTC
TRBJ2-7 TRBV5-1 TRBD2 . CASSQRTSGNYEQYF TGCGCCAGCAGCCAGAGGACTAGCGGGAACTACGAGCAGTACTTC
TRBJ1-5 TRBV5-1 TRBD1 . CASSLDPWTGHQHF TGCGCCAGCAGCTTGGACCCTTGGACAGGCCACCAGCATTTT
TRBJ2-5 TRBV27 TRBD1 . CASSVAQGALETQYF TGTGCCAGCAGCGTCGCCCAGGGGGCCCTAGAGACCCAGTACTTC
TRBJ1-1 TRBV11-1 . . CASSLDRLIAEAFF TGTGCCAGCAGCTTAGATAGATTGATTGCTGAAGCTTTCTTT
TRBJ2-3 TRBV6-2/TRBV6-3 . once CASSPGARTQYF TGTGCCAGCAGCCCCGGGGCCCGCACGCAGTATTTT
TRBJ2-2 TRBV4-1 . . CASSQRWAGGTNTGELFF TGCGCCAGCAGCCAAAGGTGGGCAGGGGGGACGAACACCGGGGAGCTGTTTTTT
TRBJ2-2 TRBV7-8 . . CASSRSGAPGELFF TGTGCCAGCAGCCGCTCAGGGGCCCCCGGGGAGCTGTTTTTT
TRBJ1-1 TRBV7-9 . . CASILNSATEAFF TGTGCCAGCATCCTAAACAGTGCAACTGAAGCTTTCTTT
TRBJ2-7 TRBV7-7 . . CASSPRQDGGEQYF TGTGCCAGCAGCCCCCGACAGGACGGGGGGGAGCAGTACTTC
TRBJ1-6 TRBV6-5 . . CASSYRTANSPLHF TGTGCCAGCAGTTACAGGACAGCTAATTCACCCCTCCACTTT
TRBJ1-1 TRBV5-1 TRBD1 . CASSLGGTVNTEAFF TGCGCCAGCAGCTTGGGGGGGACAGTTAACACTGAAGCTTTCTTT
TRBJ2-3 TRBV3-1/TRBV3-2 . . CASSPAEVLGLWRDTQYF TGTGCCAGCAGCCCCGCCGAAGTCTTGGGGTTATGGCGAGATACGCAGTATTTT